Following are 21 T cell receptor beta chains from one sample sequenced in a study of T cell responses to AZD1222 COVID-19 vaccine. The assay was immunoSEQ multiplex PCR, and TCRdb's table has in-frame clones only and misses some. The table shows 95,000 to 110,000 clones, with roughly 88% occurring only once. The sequences come from peripheral blood, collected on day 0 of AZD1222 vaccination. The receptors were gathered from an adult in good health.

This clone was detected only a few times. The rearrangement joins TRBV5-6 to TRBJ2-7; 9 bases align to TRBD2. CDR1 and CDR2 (germline): SGHDT, YYEEEE. V was clipped by 1 base and J by 0 bases; unmatched bases: 5. The CDR3 has 16 residues. The CDR3 protein is CASSLKREASSYEQYF. The CDR3 nucleotides read TGTGCCAGCAGCTTGAAGCGGGAGGCCAGCTCCTACGAGCAGTACTTC.

The sample holds a few counts of this clone. The chain joins TRBV4-2 to TRBJ1-3; D may be TRBD1 (5 bases). From germline, CDR1 is LGHNA and CDR2 YNFKEQ. V was clipped by 1 base and J by 5 bases, with 15 bases between them. The CDR3 spans 16 residues. CDR3 coding DNA: TGTGCCAGCAGCCAAGCCGATAAGGGGTCGAGAAACACCATATATTTT. Its translation is CASSQADKGSRNTIYF.

V usage is TRBV12-3 or TRBV12-4 and J usage is TRBJ1-2; D is ambiguous. The ends were cut back, 3 bases at V and 3 bases at J, with 5 bases in the middle. This CDR3 spans 12 amino acids. The CDR3 protein is CASSFRDYGYTF. The CDR3 DNA is TGTGCCAGCAGTTTCAGAGACTATGGCTACACCTTC.

The chain has TRBV9 and TRBJ2-3; 8 bases agree with TRBD2. Germline trimming cut 2 bases from V and 1 base from J; bases unmatched to any gene: 3. The CDR3 contains 15 residues. Germline values: CDR1 SGDLS, CDR2 YYNGEE. CDR3 nucleotides: TGTGCCAGCAGCGTTTCACTAGCGGGCACAGATACGCAGTATTTT. Protein: CASSVSLAGTDTQYF.

Here the CDR3 reads CATSDFEGQIEAFF. The CDR3 coding sequence is TGTGCCACCAGTGATTTTGAGGGACAGATTGAAGCTTTCTTT. The chain recombines TRBV24-1 with TRBJ1-1; 7 bases map to TRBD1. With 1 base clipped from V and 7 bases from J, the junction kept 5 bases outside the gene matches. From germline, CDR1 is KGHDR and CDR2 SFDVKD. This CDR3 contains 14 residues.

The CDR3 region is CASSNLMGATDTQYF. The DNA for the CDR3 is TGTGCCAGCAGTAACCTCATGGGGGCTACAGATACGCAGTATTTT. The V gene is TRBV28, the J gene TRBJ2-3; D may be TRBD1 (6 bases). The CDR3 has 15 residues. The germline CDR1 and CDR2 sequences are MDHEN and SYDVKM. Trimming removed 5 bases from V and 3 bases from J, with 15 bases in between.

The chain recombines TRBV29-1 with TRBJ1-2; 8 bases agree with TRBD1. Germline CDR1 reads SQVTM; CDR2 reads ANQGSEA. The J segment lost 7 bases and the V segment lost 4 bases, leaving 8 bases of the junction unmatched. CDR3 size: 13 residues. CDR3 loop: CSVVGQGATGYTF. The CDR3, as DNA: TGCAGCGTTGTGGGGCAGGGGGCAACTGGCTACACCTTC.

The chain recombines TRBV29-1 with TRBJ1-2, with TRBD1 identical over 9 bases. The trim removed 6 bases at V and 4 bases at J, leaving 12 bases unmatched. Per the germline V gene, CDR1 is SQVTM and CDR2 is ANQGSEA. The CDR3 sequence is 15 residues long. Written as DNA, the CDR3 is TGCAGCGTCGGGACAGGGCAAAAATTGCCCTATGGCTACACCTTC. Its protein is CSVGTGQKLPYGYTF.

The chain recombines TRBV24-1 with TRBJ1-5; 10 positions agree with TRBD1. V gave up 3 bases and J gave up 5 bases; unmatched junction bases: 3. The CDR3 covers 15 residues. CDR1 and CDR2 from the germline V gene are KGHDR and SFDVKD. The CDR3 sequence: CATSDKDRGDQPQHF. CDR3 sequence (DNA): TGTGCCACCAGTGATAAGGACAGGGGGGATCAGCCCCAGCATTTT.

The V call is TRBV3-1 (or the pseudogene TRBV3-2), the J call TRBJ2-7; 11 bases match TRBD1. The trim removed 3 bases at V and 9 bases at J, leaving 10 bases unmatched. CDR3 size: 15 residues. Germline-derived CDR1 and CDR2 are LGHDT and YNNKEL (reference sequence). CDR3 nucleotide sequence: TGTGCCAGCAGCCATCCAGGACAGGGGGCAGGTCCGCAGTACTTC. Translation: CASSHPGQGAGPQYF.

This chain links TRBV5-4 with TRBJ1-2, with 7 bases that match TRBD1. This CDR3 has 13 amino acids. V dropped 2 bases and J dropped 7; count of bases not matched to a gene: 5. Germline CDR1 SGHNT, CDR2 YYREEE (reference sequence). CDR3 coding DNA: TGTGCCAGCAGCTTCGGTGACAGGGTTGGCTACACCTTC. Its translation is CASSFGDRVGYTF. The full variable domain, with the rest looked up from reference TRBV5-4 and TRBJ1-2, is ETGVTQSPTHLIKTRGQQVTLRCSSQSGHNTVSWYQQALGQGPQFIFQYYREEENGRGNFPPRFSGLQFPNYSSELNVNALELDDSALYLCASSFGDRVGYTFGSGTRLTVV.

The rearrangement uses TRBV28 and TRBJ2-2; no clear D. CDR1 MDHEN and CDR2 SYDVKM come from the germline V gene. V was shortened by 8 bases and J by 1 base, with 8 bases between the two germline ends. The CDR3 consists of 13 residues. The CDR3 region has the DNA TGTGCCAGCTTCCGGCGGAACACCGGGGAGCTGTTTTTT. Amino acid sequence: CASFRRNTGELFF.

The chain carries TRBV11-3 and TRBJ2-3; a weak D match, TRBD2 (6 bases). Trimming cost V 1 base and J 2 bases, with 13 bases left between them. The CDR3 runs to 16 residues. Germline CDR1 is SGHNT and CDR2 is YENEEA. CDR3 residues: CASSLGGGTNTDTQYF. DNA of the CDR3: TGTGCCAGCAGCTTAGGTGGGGGGACCAACACAGATACGCAGTATTTT. The whole variable domain, filled in from reference TRBV11-3 and TRBJ2-3, reads EAGVVQSPRYKIIEKKQPVAFWCNPISGHNTLYWYLQNLGQGPELLIRYENEEAVDDSQLPKDRFSAERLKGVDSTLKIQPAELGDSAVYLCASSLGGGTNTDTQYFGPGTRLTVL.

The chain links TRBV30 to TRBJ1-6; D not certain. Germline loops: CDR1 GTSNPN, CDR2 SVGIG (reference sequence). The length of the CDR3 is 13 residues. V shed 2 bases and J shed 10 bases, with 12 bases lying between them. The CDR3 reads CAWSPTTRSPLHF. CDR3 nucleotide sequence: TGTGCCTGGAGTCCAACGACACGCTCACCCCTCCACTTT. Full variable domain (missing parts from reference TRBV30 and TRBJ1-6): SQTIHQWPATLVQPVGSPLSLECTVEGTSNPNLYWYRQAAGRGLQLLFYSVGIGQISSEVPQNLSASRPQDRQFILSSKKLLLSDSGFYLCAWSPTTRSPLHFGNGTRLTVT.

The rearrangement links TRBV2 to TRBJ1-1, with D unresolved. Trimming stripped 6 bases from V and 1 base from J, with 24 bases between. From germline, CDR1 is SNHLY and CDR2 FYNNEI. The CDR3 spans 18 residues. The CDR3 coding sequence is TGTGCCAGCAGAGAACACTCGGTACGGGTGTCGTGGAACACTGAAGCTTTCTTT. Translated: CASREHSVRVSWNTEAFF. Complete variable domain (other parts from reference TRBV2 and TRBJ1-1): EPEVTQTPSHQVTQMGQEVILRCVPISNHLYFYWYRQILGQKVEFLVSFYNNEISEKSEIFDDQFSVERPDGSNFTLKIRSTKLEDSAMYFCASREHSVRVSWNTEAFFGQGTRLTVV.

The chain carries TRBV28 and TRBJ1-2, with unresolved D. V was cut by 3 bases and J by 7 bases, with 9 bases left in between. This CDR3 spans 12 amino acids. The germline CDR1 and CDR2 sequences are MDHEN and SYDVKM. The CDR3 nucleotides read TGTGCCAGCAGTTTTTCAGGACCTGGCTACACCTTC. Protein product: CASSFSGPGYTF.

This clone was detected a few times. The CDR3 DNA follows: TGTGCCAGCAGCTTAGGGGTGAACACTGAAGCTTTCTTT. Its protein product is CASSLGVNTEAFF. This chain links TRBV13 with TRBJ1-1; D gene ambiguous. V lost 0 bases to trimming and J lost 0 bases, with 2 bases between them. CDR1 and CDR2 from the germline V gene are PRHDT and FYEKMQ (reference sequence). The CDR3 extends over 13 amino acids.

This chain connects TRBV4-2 to TRBJ1-2; D unresolved. The V end lost 1 base, the J end lost 4 bases, and 10 bases lay between the germline ends. There are 14 residues in the CDR3. Germline-derived CDR1 and CDR2 are LGHNA and YNFKEQ. This CDR3 is CASSQGTVSYGYTF. As DNA, the CDR3 is TGTGCCAGCAGCCAAGGCACCGTTAGCTATGGCTACACCTTC.

V usage is TRBV5-1 and J usage is TRBJ2-7; D might be TRBD2 (6 bases). From germline, CDR1 is SGHRS and CDR2 YFSETQ. Trimming took 1 base from V and 0 from J, leaving 11 bases between them. The CDR3 length is 15 residues. The chain's CDR3 is CASSLLAGSSYEQYF. CDR3 in DNA: TGCGCCAGCAGCTTGTTGGCGGGGAGCTCCTACGAGCAGTACTTC.

The chain uses TRBV4-1 and TRBJ2-7; D remains ambiguous. The V and J ends lost 1 base and 3 bases respectively, with 10 bases between them. Germline V lookup: CDR1 MGHRA, CDR2 YSYEKL. The CDR3 extends over 14 amino acids. In DNA, the CDR3 is TGCGCCAGCAGCCAAGCGCCCCAAGACTACGAGCAGTACTTC. Translating gives CASSQAPQDYEQYF.

The chain uses TRBV19 and TRBJ2-2; D perhaps matches TRBD1 (8 bases). From germline, CDR1 is LNHDA and CDR2 SQIVND (reference sequence). This CDR3 contains 18 residues. Trimming left V 11 bases short and J 6 bases short, with 31 bases between. The CDR3 sequence: CALGGAGGLILRPGELFF. CDR3 DNA sequence: TGTGCCCTAGGGGGGGCAGGGGGCCTGATATTAAGGCCCGGGGAGCTGTTTTTT.